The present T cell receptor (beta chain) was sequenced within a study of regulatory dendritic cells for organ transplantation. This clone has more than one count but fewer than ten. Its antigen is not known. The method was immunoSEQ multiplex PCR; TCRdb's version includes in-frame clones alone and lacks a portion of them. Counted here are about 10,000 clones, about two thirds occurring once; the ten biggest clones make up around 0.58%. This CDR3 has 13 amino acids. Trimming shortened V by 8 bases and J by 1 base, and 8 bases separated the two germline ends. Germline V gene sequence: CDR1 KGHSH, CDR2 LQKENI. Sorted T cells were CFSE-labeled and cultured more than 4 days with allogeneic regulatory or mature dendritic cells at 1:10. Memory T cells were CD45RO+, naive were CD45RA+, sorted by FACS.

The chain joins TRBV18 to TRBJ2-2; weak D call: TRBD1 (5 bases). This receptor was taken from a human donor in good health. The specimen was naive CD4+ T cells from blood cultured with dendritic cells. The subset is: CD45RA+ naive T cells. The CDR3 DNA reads TGTGCCAGCCGGCAGGGGAACACCGGGGAGCTGTTTTTT. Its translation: CASRQGNTGELFF.